Below, 21 T cell receptor beta chains from the same sample are listed, as sequenced in a study of cytomegalovirus exposure and HLA in healthy donors. Use of 60 Vbeta and 13 Jbeta primers characterized the PCR. Profiling relied on immunoSEQ multiplex PCR, and the TCRdb table lists in-frame clones only, not all of them. The sample yields some 120,000 clones, about 73% seen once. Sequencing was done on a sample of PBMCs. All receptors come from a woman aged 40-49 years in good health and CMV-seronegative.

As for this clone: Compared with germline, one end of the junction differs, possibly owing to a read error. The V and J genes are TRBV10-3 and TRBJ2-7, with TRBD1 matching over 7 bases. Germline lookup yields CDR1 ENHRY and CDR2 SYGVKD. This CDR3 has 13 amino acids. CDR3 DNA sequence: TGTGCCACCCAGGGGGTTGGGATTTACGGGCAGTACTTC. This translates into CATQGVGIYGQYF.

The chain carries TRBV2 and TRBJ2-3; D possibly corresponds to TRBD2 (5 bases). The V end was cut by 5 bases, the J end by 7 bases, with 13 bases between. There are 13 residues in the CDR3. CDR1 is SNHLY and CDR2 is FYNNEI in the germline V gene. This CDR3 reads CASSRTVANTQYF. DNA for the CDR3: TGTGCCAGCAGTCGGACTGTCGCAAATACGCAGTATTTT.

The chain has TRBV28 and TRBJ2-7, with 8 positions matching TRBD2. Germline V CDR1 and CDR2: MDHEN, SYDVKM. Unmatched junction bases numbered 4, after V lost 6 bases and J lost 0 bases. The CDR3 consists of 14 residues. The CDR3 region has the DNA TGTGCCAGCAGGGGTAGCGGGAACTCCTACGAGCAGTACTTC. Its translation: CASRGSGNSYEQYF.

This clone was seen only a few times. The V gene is TRBV4-1, the J gene TRBJ2-1, with 8 bases lining up with TRBD2. CDR1 and CDR2 from the germline V gene are MGHRA and YSYEKL. Trimming cost V 1 base and J 7 bases; bases outside gene matches: 6. The CDR3 runs 15 residues. The CDR3 sequence is CASSQGGGLGNEQFF. DNA of the CDR3: TGCGCCAGCAGCCAAGGGGGGGGACTAGGGAATGAGCAGTTCTTC.

This clone was seen a single time. As DNA, the CDR3 is TGTGCCATCAGTGAGTCGGGGGGTTTTGTGGGCTACACCTTC. This sequence encodes CAISESGGFVGYTF. The rearrangement uses TRBV10-3 and TRBJ1-2, with a weak D call TRBD1 (5 bases). From germline, CDR1 is ENHRY and CDR2 SYGVKD. The V and J ends lost 0 bases and 8 bases respectively, with 13 bases between them. This CDR3 comprises 14 residues.

The count of this clone is one. The chain uses TRBV6-1 and TRBJ2-1, with 8 positions matching TRBD2. This CDR3 contains 14 residues. Germline V gene lookup returns CDR1 MNHNS and CDR2 SASEGT. V was pared by 9 bases and J by 2 bases, with 6 bases of the junction left unmatched. CDR3 amino acids: CASLAGSAYNEQFF. For the CDR3, the DNA is TGTGCCAGTTTAGCGGGGTCAGCCTACAATGAGCAGTTCTTC.

The chain couples TRBV6-5 to TRBJ2-6; D gene uncertain. Germline assignment: CDR1 MNHEY and CDR2 SVGAGI. This CDR3 has 16 amino acids. Trimming cost V 3 bases and J 2 bases, with 11 bases left between them. As DNA, the CDR3 is TGTGCCAGCAGTTATGAACAGCTTGCTGGGGCCAACGTCCTGACTTTC. This sequence encodes CASSYEQLAGANVLTF.

The V call is TRBV25-1, the J call TRBJ2-7; maybe TRBD2 (6 bases). V lost 6 bases, J lost 6 bases, and 24 bases lay in between. The CDR3 runs 16 residues. CDR1 MGHDK and CDR2 SYGVNS come from the germline V gene. Here the CDR3 DNA reads TGTGCCAGCAGACTCTGCCGGGACTCACGTGGAGGCGAGCAGTACTTC. Protein product: CASRLCRDSRGGEQYF.

CDR3 protein: CASSLGPGTGDEKLFF. The CDR3 DNA follows: TGTGCCAGCAGTTTAGGCCCGGGGACAGGGGATGAAAAACTGTTTTTT. The rearrangement links TRBV28 to TRBJ1-4, with 10 bases fitting TRBD1. There are 16 residues in the CDR3. After removal of 2 bases from V and 6 bases from J, the junction contained 6 bases not matched to a gene. Germline CDR1 is MDHEN and CDR2 is SYDVKM.

The chain couples TRBV2 to TRBJ2-5, with a tentative D call TRBD1 (5 bases). The V gene lost 1 base and the J gene lost 5 bases, with 8 bases spanning the gap. The CDR3 loop spans 13 amino acids. CDR1 and CDR2 (germline): SNHLY, FYNNEI. Written as DNA, the CDR3 is TGTGCCAGCAGTGAAGAGGGGTGGGAGACCCAGTACTTC. This codes for CASSEEGWETQYF.

The chain is built from TRBV28 and TRBJ1-1; tentatively, D is TRBD1 (5 bases). The germline CDR1 and CDR2 sequences are MDHEN and SYDVKM. The CDR3 spans 14 residues. Trimming pared 1 base from V and 7 bases from J, leaving 13 bases between. CDR3 in amino acids: CASSLSPWTNEAFF. The CDR3 DNA follows: TGTGCCAGCAGTTTATCCCCCTGGACAAATGAAGCTTTCTTT.

A single count supports this clone. The gene calls are TRBV9 and TRBJ2-7; possibly TRBD2 for D (7 bases). Trimming removed 0 bases from V and 7 bases from J, with 14 bases in between. CDR1 and CDR2 from the germline V gene are SGDLS and YYNGEE. This CDR3 comprises 14 residues. CDR3 bases: TGTGCCAGCAGCGTAGCTGGGGGGGCGAGGGAGCAGTACTTC. This encodes CASSVAGGAREQYF.

The chain carries TRBV19 and TRBJ1-5; the match to TRBD1 covers 7 bases. Germline CDR1 is LNHDA and CDR2 is SQIVND (reference sequence). CDR3 length: 13 amino acids. J gave up 5 bases and V 4 bases, and 2 bases lay outside the gene matches. Here the CDR3 DNA reads TGTGCCAGTAGTAAACAGGGGTATCAGCCCCAGCATTTT. It encodes CASSKQGYQPQHF.

The J gene is TRBJ2-7, the V gene TRBV7-9; a weak D match, TRBD1 (6 bases). CDR1 and CDR2 from the germline V gene are SEHNR and FQNEAQ (reference sequence). The length of the CDR3 is 16 residues. Trimming removed 1 base from V and 2 bases from J, with 15 bases in between. The CDR3 is CASSLVSGEGAYEQYF. CDR3 in DNA: TGTGCCAGCAGCTTAGTTTCAGGGGAAGGAGCCTACGAGCAGTACTTC.

Of note for this clone: A junction end diverges from the germline sequence, so it may reflect a read error. V and J are TRBV5-6 and TRBJ2-6; 9 bases are shared with TRBD1. Per the germline V gene, CDR1 is SGHDT and CDR2 is YYEEEE. The CDR3 covers 18 residues. CDR3 in DNA: TGTGCCAGCTCGCGGGGGACAGGGTTTTTTTCTGGGGCCAACGGCCTGACTTTC. Residues: CASSRGTGFFSGANGLTF.

The chain carries TRBV12-5 and TRBJ2-5; 8 nucleotides line up with TRBD1. Germline loops: CDR1 LGHNT, CDR2 FRNRAP. The CDR3 extends over 14 amino acids. V was clipped by 6 bases and J by 4 bases; unmatched bases: 7. CDR3: CASGPGGAVETQYF. The CDR3 nucleotides read TGTGCTAGTGGCCCAGGGGGCGCGGTAGAGACCCAGTACTTC.

CDR3 protein: CASSLVGEANEKLFF. DNA of the CDR3: TGCGCCAGCAGCTTGGTAGGGGAAGCTAATGAAAAACTGTTTTTT. The V gene is TRBV5-1, the J gene TRBJ1-4, with D maybe TRBD1 (5 bases). Per germline, CDR1 SGHRS and CDR2 YFSETQ. Trimming took off 0 bases at V and 3 bases at J, with 9 bases between the two ends. The CDR3 is 15 residues long. Full variable domain (remainder filled in from reference TRBV5-1 and TRBJ1-4): KAGVTQTPRYLIKTRGQQVTLSCSPISGHRSVSWYQQTPGQGLQFLFEYFSETQRNKGNFPGRFSGRQFSNSRSEMNVSTLELGDSALYLCASSLVGEANEKLFFGSGTQLSVL.

The chain carries TRBV7-9 and TRBJ2-7; possible D gene TRBD2, 7 bases. Per the germline V gene, CDR1 is SEHNR and CDR2 is FQNEAQ (reference sequence). V lost 3 bases, J lost 6 bases, and 18 bases lay in between. The CDR3 contains 15 residues. As DNA, the CDR3 is TGTGCCAGCAGCTTGGGGGGGGTGCCCAGGGGCGAGCAGTACTTC. It codes for CASSLGGVPRGEQYF.

This chain connects TRBV6-5 to TRBJ2-7; 7 bases match TRBD2. Germline V gene sequence: CDR1 MNHEY, CDR2 SVGAGI. The ends lost 6 bases at V and 1 base at J; junction bases unmatched: 9. The CDR3 is made up of 15 amino acids. As DNA, the CDR3 is TGTGCCAGCAGCCGCGGGGGTTCGGGGTCCTACGAGCAGTACTTC. Translated: CASSRGGSGSYEQYF.

V gene TRBV2 combines with J gene TRBJ2-7, with 7 bases lining up with TRBD2. CDR1 and CDR2 (germline): SNHLY, FYNNEI. The length of the CDR3 is 14 residues. The ends lost 6 bases at V and 0 bases at J; junction bases unmatched: 5. CDR3 amino acids: CASRGASGSYEQYF. The CDR3 coding sequence is TGTGCCAGCAGAGGGGCTAGCGGCTCCTACGAGCAGTACTTC.

This chain connects TRBV5-6 to TRBJ1-2; 9 bases fit TRBD1. V shed 3 bases and J 4 bases; nucleotides not matched to a gene: 7. Germline CDR1 is SGHDT and CDR2 is YYEEEE. CDR3 length: 15 residues. The CDR3 spells CASSSQGTGPYGYTF. CDR3 in DNA: TGTGCCAGCAGCTCGCAGGGGACAGGGCCCTATGGCTACACCTTC.